The next 24 T cell receptor beta chains were all read from a single sample in a study of CD8 T cell repertoires and HIV-1 epitope variants. No antigen has been assigned to these receptors. The table came from immunoSEQ multiplex PCR; TCRdb's copy has only in-frame clones and leaves some out. Of about 5,500 clones in the sample, 60% to 80% were seen once. What was sequenced was cultured CD8+ T cells derived from PBMCs. The receptors come from a male donor with HIV.

The count of this clone is one. This chain joins TRBV15 and TRBJ2-2; TRBD1 might be the D (5 bases). Germline values: CDR1 LNHNV, CDR2 YYDKDF (reference sequence). The CDR3 covers 14 residues. The V and J ends lost 0 bases and 6 bases respectively, with 8 bases between them. The CDR3 region has the DNA TGTGCCACCAGCAGAGATATGACAGCCGGGGAGCTGTTTTTT. This codes for CATSRDMTAGELFF.

This chain links TRBV5-8 with TRBJ2-1, with D possibly being TRBD2 (6 bases). The V end was cut by 0 bases, the J end by 7 bases, with 17 bases between. The CDR3 totals 16 residues. CDR1 is SGHTS and CDR2 is YDEGEE in the germline V gene. CDR3 region: CASSLDGLGGENEQFF. The CDR3 nucleotides are TGTGCCAGCAGCTTGGATGGGCTGGGGGGTGAAAATGAGCAGTTCTTC.

The chain combines TRBV5-5 with TRBJ2-7, with D uncertain. Trimming pared 4 bases from V and 5 bases from J, leaving 13 bases between. CDR3 length: 13 residues. CDR1 and CDR2 (germline): SGHKS, YYEKEE (reference sequence). The CDR3 here is CASSPDIRDEQYF. As DNA, the CDR3 is TGTGCCAGCAGCCCTGACATTCGTGACGAGCAGTACTTC.

The chain joins TRBV25-1 to TRBJ2-3; no firm D call. Germline CDR1 and CDR2: MGHDK and SYGVNS. The CDR3 loop spans 17 amino acids. The V gene lost 3 bases and the J gene lost 0 bases, with 16 bases spanning the gap. CDR3 region: CASSDGWTDLSTDTQYF. The CDR3, as DNA: TGTGCCAGCAGTGATGGGTGGACGGACCTTAGCACAGATACGCAGTATTTT.

The chain recombines TRBV5-8 with TRBJ2-1; 7 bases agree with TRBD2. CDR1 SGHTS and CDR2 YDEGEE come from the germline V gene. CDR3 length equals 16 residues. Trimming took 4 bases from V and 6 from J; bases not matched to a gene: 13. CDR3 sequence reads: CASSESPGLGLNEQFF. The CDR3 nucleotides read TGTGCCAGCAGCGAGAGCCCTGGACTAGGGCTCAATGAGCAGTTCTTC.

The rearrangement uses TRBV28 and TRBJ2-3; 10 bases line up with TRBD1. The CDR3 extends over 14 amino acids. The V gene's germline CDR1 is MDHEN and CDR2 SYDVKM. Trimming removed 11 bases from V and 6 bases from J; junction bases left unmatched: 11. This CDR3 is CAGSDRGRGDTQYF. For the CDR3, the DNA is TGTGCCGGATCGGACAGGGGGAGGGGTGATACGCAGTATTTT.

The chain uses TRBV27 and TRBJ1-1, with 9 bases fitting TRBD1. The CDR3 runs 15 residues. Trimming cost V 7 bases and J 5 bases; bases outside gene matches: 11. Germline values: CDR1 MNHEY, CDR2 SMNVEV (reference sequence). The CDR3 sequence is CASIHRGQIRTEAFF. Here the CDR3 DNA reads TGTGCCAGCATCCACAGGGGGCAAATAAGGACTGAAGCTTTCTTT.

This chain connects TRBV28 to TRBJ2-7; 9 bases line up with TRBD1. In germline, CDR1 is MDHEN, CDR2 SYDVKM. The V and J ends lost 6 bases and 5 bases, in that order; junction bases with no gene match: 5. The CDR3 runs to 13 residues. CDR3 in amino acids: CASSRDRVNEQYF. The CDR3 region has the DNA TGTGCCAGCAGCCGGGACAGGGTAAACGAGCAGTACTTC.

This clone showed up just once. Written as DNA, the CDR3 is TGTGCCAGCAGCGAGACTCCGGACAGGATGGGGGGCTACACCTTC. Translation: CASSETPDRMGGYTF. The chain joins TRBV7-9 to TRBJ1-2; TRBD1 agrees at 7 bases. The CDR3 has 15 residues. Germline CDR1 and CDR2: SEHNR and FQNEAQ (reference sequence). With 5 bases clipped from V and 8 bases from J, the junction kept 14 bases outside the gene matches.

The V call is TRBV9, the J call TRBJ2-7; possibly TRBD1 for D (7 bases). Germline loops: CDR1 SGDLS, CDR2 YYNGEE. CDR3 length: 14 amino acids. Trimming removed 2 bases at V and 5 bases at J, with 14 bases between. The CDR3 spells CASSVSGGMDEQYF. The CDR3 bases are TGTGCCAGCAGCGTGTCAGGGGGGATGGACGAGCAGTACTTC. The full variable domain, completed using reference TRBV9 and TRBJ2-7, is DSGVTQTPKHLITATGQRVTLRCSPRSGDLSVYWYQQSLDQGLQFLIQYYNGEERAKGNILERFSAQQFPDLHSELNLSSLELGDSALYFCASSVSGGMDEQYFGPGTRLTVT.

The chain links TRBV15 to TRBJ2-7; possibly TRBD2 for D (5 bases). The length of the CDR3 is 15 residues. Germline V gives CDR1 LNHNV, CDR2 YYDKDF (reference sequence). With 5 bases removed from V and 2 bases from J, the gap between germline ends came to 16 bases. The CDR3 reads CATSLERGSAYEQYF. The CDR3 DNA is TGTGCCACCAGCCTTGAACGAGGGTCCGCCTACGAGCAGTACTTC.

V and J are TRBV10-1 and TRBJ1-4; the D is unclear. Germline V gene lookup returns CDR1 WNHNN and CDR2 SYGVQD (reference sequence). V was cut by 0 bases and J by 4 bases, with 9 bases left in between. CDR3 length: 15 amino acids. CDR3 sequence: CASSESGTFNEKLFF. The CDR3 nucleotides read TGCGCCAGCAGTGAGTCGGGCACGTTTAATGAAAAACTGTTTTTT.

The genes are TRBV5-4 and TRBJ1-1, with D perhaps matching TRBD1 (5 bases). The CDR3 sequence is 12 residues long. Trimming took off 2 bases at V and 4 bases at J, with 6 bases between the two ends. In germline, CDR1 is SGHNT, CDR2 YYREEE (reference sequence). CDR3 region: CASSFGGTEAFF. As DNA, the CDR3 is TGTGCCAGCAGCTTCGGGGGCACTGAAGCTTTCTTT.

J is TRBJ2-7 and V is TRBV5-6; D gene ambiguous. The CDR3 loop spans 12 amino acids. Germline V lookup: CDR1 SGHDT, CDR2 YYEEEE. The V end lost 0 bases, the J end lost 3 bases, and 4 bases lay between the germline ends. The CDR3 region is CASSLEDYEQYF. In DNA form, the CDR3 reads TGTGCCAGCAGCTTGGAAGACTACGAGCAGTACTTC.

The chain links TRBV19 to TRBJ1-1; D not resolved. CDR1 is LNHDA, CDR2 SQIVND, per germline (reference sequence). Trimming stripped 10 bases from V and 5 bases from J, with 23 bases between. The CDR3 extends over 15 amino acids. CDR3 in DNA: TGTGCCACTTCGGGAAGTACGACGTCCGATACTGAAGCTTTCTTT. Translated, it gives CATSGSTTSDTEAFF.

The chain carries TRBV27 and TRBJ1-2, with 11 bases that match TRBD1. V lost 4 bases and J lost 8; bases outside the gene matches: 9. From germline, CDR1 is MNHEY and CDR2 SMNVEV (reference sequence). CDR3 size: 15 residues. The CDR3 spells CASSSWTGGAEGYTF. Here the CDR3 DNA reads TGTGCCAGCAGTTCCTGGACAGGGGGCGCGGAGGGCTACACCTTC.

The chain links TRBV15 to TRBJ2-1; 10 nucleotides match TRBD1. This CDR3 region has 14 residues. The V gene's germline CDR1 is LNHNV and CDR2 YYDKDF (reference sequence). The trim removed 6 bases at V and 8 bases at J, leaving 7 bases unmatched. The CDR3 here is CATSFDRGRDEQFF. CDR3 nucleotides: TGTGCCACCAGTTTCGACAGGGGGCGCGATGAGCAGTTCTTC.

This clone appeared once. This chain uses TRBV7-2 with TRBJ2-3; D gene uncertain. Germline values: CDR1 SGHTA, CDR2 FQGNSA. The CDR3 spans 13 residues. The V end was cut by 3 bases, the J end by 5 bases, with 9 bases between. The CDR3 sequence: CASSFTWGDTQYF. In nucleotides, the CDR3 is TGTGCCAGCAGCTTCACGTGGGGAGATACGCAGTATTTT.

Here the CDR3 DNA reads TGTGCCAGCAGCCGGGTTCCCTACGAGCAGTACTTC. Translated: CASSRVPYEQYF. The chain has TRBV11-2 and TRBJ2-7; D unresolved. This CDR3 region has 12 residues. V was clipped by 5 bases and J by 2 bases, with 7 bases between them. In germline, CDR1 is SGHAT, CDR2 FQNNGV.

This chain links TRBV14 with TRBJ2-2; 13 nucleotides align to TRBD2. The CDR3 loop spans 18 amino acids. Germline assignment: CDR1 SGHDN and CDR2 FVKESK. Trimming removed 2 bases from V and 2 bases from J; junction bases left unmatched: 5. The chain's CDR3 is CASSQTRLAGGNTGELFF. The CDR3 DNA follows: TGTGCCAGCAGCCAAACCAGACTAGCGGGGGGTAACACCGGGGAGCTGTTTTTT.

This clone has a handful of counts. The rearrangement joins TRBV5-6 to TRBJ2-7; D is unresolved. CDR1 and CDR2 (germline): SGHDT, YYEEEE. This CDR3 is built from 14 residues. Trimming removed 4 bases from V and 7 bases from J, with 18 bases in between. CDR3 bases: TGTGCCAGCAGCACCTCTCTTTCGTGGTATGAGCAGTACTTC. This encodes CASSTSLSWYEQYF. Using reference TRBV5-6 and TRBJ2-7 for the parts outside the CDR3, the full variable domain is DAGVTQSPTHLIKTRGQQVTLRCSPKSGHDTVSWYQQALGQGPQFIFQYYEEEERQRGNFPDRFSGHQFPNYSSELNVNALLLGDSALYLCASSTSLSWYEQYFGPGTRLTVT.

Only a few counts were recorded for this clone. The V gene is TRBV29-1, the J gene TRBJ2-5, with no clear D. Trimming removed 1 base from V and 4 bases from J, with 10 bases in between. CDR3 length: 13 amino acids. Germline assignment: CDR1 SQVTM and CDR2 ANQGSEA. CDR3 nucleotide sequence: TGCAGCGTTGAAGCCCCTGGGGTAGAGACCCAGTACTTC. Its translation is CSVEAPGVETQYF.

A few counts support this clone. The chain links TRBV7-3 to TRBJ2-2, with D unresolved. The CDR3 length is 13 residues. Trimming took off 5 bases at V and 5 bases at J, with 9 bases between the two ends. Germline loops: CDR1 SGHTA, CDR2 FQGTGA. CDR3 coding DNA: TGTGCCAGCAGCCCCTACGTGACCGGGGAGCTGTTTTTT. Translation gives CASSPYVTGELFF. Combining the CDR3 with reference TRBV7-3 and TRBJ2-2 gives the whole variable domain GAGVSQTPSNKVTEKGKYVELRCDPISGHTALYWYRQSLGQGPEFLIYFQGTGAADDSGLPNDRFFAVRPEGSVSTLKIQRTERGDSAVYLCASSPYVTGELFFGEGSRLTVL.

The rearrangement links TRBV7-9 to TRBJ1-4; no definite D call. The germline V and J ends were trimmed by 3 bases and 3 bases, with 14 bases remaining between them. Looked up from germline, CDR1 is SEHNR and CDR2 is FQNEAQ (reference sequence). The length of the CDR3 is 16 residues. Here the CDR3 reads CASSFSGASANEKLFF. The CDR3 nucleotides are TGTGCCAGCAGCTTTAGCGGCGCTAGTGCTAATGAAAAACTGTTTTTT.